This is a list of T cell receptor beta chains from one sample in a study of blood T cell repertoires in COVID-19. Profiled with immunoSEQ multiplex PCR; TCRdb holds only in-frame clones, not every one. This sample has tens of thousands of clones, with 82% found just once. Sequencing used peripheral blood. Source of these receptors: a human donor in a cohort sampled during active COVID-19. The CDR3 runs from the conserved cysteine through the conserved F or W. The D gene is left open where the match is weak. Size is stated for part of the rows, as once, few or many counts, or as a class when the clone is expanded.

abundance	v_gene	d_gene	j_gene	CDR3aa
NA	TRBV9	NA	TRBJ1-3	CASSPRLSSGNTIYF
NA	TRBV7-2	TRBD1	TRBJ1-2	CASSLWWGPTGASGYTF
NA	TRBV2	NA	TRBJ1-1	CASSVARVDAEAFF
NA	TRBV10-1	TRBD1	TRBJ2-1	CASSLDRPVNWFSSYNEQFF
NA	TRBV12-3/TRBV12-4	NA	TRBJ2-7	CASSREYEQYF
NA	TRBV4-2	TRBD2	TRBJ2-5	CASSQGLAGETQYF
few	TRBV18	NA	TRBJ1-1	CASLTGIMNTEAFF
NA	TRBV7-8	TRBD2	TRBJ2-1	CASSILAGDEQFF
NA	TRBV5-6	NA	TRBJ2-5	CASSTGHVETQYF
NA	TRBV6-5	NA	TRBJ2-7	CASRRGGASYEQYF
NA	TRBV18	NA	TRBJ2-7	CASSPPGIGEQYF
NA	TRBV2	NA	TRBJ2-5	CASSGLTQETQYF
few	TRBV4-3	NA	TRBJ1-2	CASSQDVGASNTYGYTF